The 28 T cell receptor beta chains below were found in one sample sequenced in a study of early T cells in non-severe SARS-CoV-2 infection. TCRdb re-derived calls from the 5' RACE reads in MiXCR, one entry per CDR3 protein. The sample lists around 88,000 distinct CDR3 sequences, approximately 15% occurring once. Material for sequencing was whole blood. These TCRs come from an adult who was a healthcare worker with PCR-confirmed SARS-CoV-2 infection or an uninfected control (not recorded which).

The V gene is TRBV7-6, the J gene TRBJ2-7, with D perhaps being TRBD1 or TRBD2 (5 bases each). The CDR3 loop spans 16 amino acids. Germline V gene sequence: CDR1 SGHVS, CDR2 FNYEAQ. Trimming removed 1 base from V and 4 bases from J, with 17 bases in between. The CDR3 spells CASSLGASGLGYEQYF. The CDR3 DNA reads as TGTGCCAGCAGCTTAGGGGCGTCGGGGCTGGGGTACGAGCAGTACTTC.

The V and J genes are TRBV29-1 and TRBJ2-4; no firm D call. Trimming cost V 6 bases and J 2 bases, with 5 bases left between them. The CDR3 has 11 residues. Germline CDR1 and CDR2: SQVTM and ANQGSEA. The CDR3 DNA is TGCAGCGTATCCACCAAAAACATTCAGTACTTC. Encoded protein: CSVSTKNIQYF.

The rearrangement joins TRBV7-2 to TRBJ2-1; 7 bases are a match to TRBD2. CDR3 length: 14 amino acids. Losses at the gene ends were 1 base for V and 8 bases for J; bases not matched to a gene: 5. CDR1 and CDR2 from the germline V gene are SGHTA and FQGNSA. The CDR3 DNA reads TGTGCCAGCAGCTTAGTGGGAGGGCCCGATGAGCAGTTCTTC. This codes for CASSLVGGPDEQFF. Supplemented by reference TRBV7-2 and TRBJ2-1, the full variable domain reads GAGVSQSPSNKVTEKGKDVELRCDPISGHTALYWYRQSLGQGLEFLIYFQGNSAPDKSGLPSDRFSAERTGGSVSTLTIQRTQQEDSAVYLCASSLVGGPDEQFFGPGTRLTVL.

This clonotype was counted between two and nine times. The CDR3 is CASSDELSQGLNTDTQYF. The CDR3 DNA reads as TGTGCCAGCAGTGACGAACTCTCCCAAGGACTAAACACAGATACGCAGTATTTT. The rearrangement joins TRBV6-4 to TRBJ2-3, with D possibly being TRBD2 (6 bases). Trimming removed 2 bases from V and 2 bases from J, with 20 bases in between. The CDR3 runs to 18 residues. In germline, CDR1 is MRHNA, CDR2 SNTAGT.

The rearrangement uses TRBV12-3 or TRBV12-4 and TRBJ1-5; D uncertain. Trimming pared 5 bases from V and 5 bases from J, leaving 22 bases between. The CDR3 totals 17 residues. The DNA for the CDR3 is TGTGCCAGCAGTCACAACTTACAGTTTACCTCCCATCAGCCCCAGCATTTT. It encodes CASSHNLQFTSHQPQHF.

This clonotype came up a few times. The J gene is TRBJ2-3, the V gene TRBV27; TRBD2 matches at 7 bases. The CDR3 loop spans 16 amino acids. The germline CDR1 and CDR2 sequences are MNHEY and SMNVEV (reference sequence). V lost 0 bases, J lost 6 bases, and 9 bases stayed unmatched. CDR3 region: CASSLSSGRASDTQYF. CDR3 sequence (DNA): TGTGCCAGCAGTTTATCGAGTGGGAGGGCCTCCGATACGCAGTATTTT.

About this clonotype itself: A much larger clone differs by one base, so this may be a read error. This chain connects TRBV12-5 to TRBJ2-1; D call uncertain. The CDR3 runs 11 residues. V shed 3 bases and J shed 11 bases, with 8 bases lying between them. Germline V gene data show CDR1 as LGHNT and CDR2 as FRNRAP. The CDR3 protein is CASGLIDKQFF. The CDR3 nucleotides are TGTGCTAGTGGTTTAATCGATAAGCAGTTCTTC.

This clonotype appeared many times. This rearrangement joins TRBV7-9 to TRBJ2-4; TRBD2 aligns across 12 bases. This CDR3 has 16 residues. Germline values: CDR1 SEHNR, CDR2 FQNEAQ (reference sequence). Trimming cost V 2 bases and J 8 bases; bases outside gene matches: 7. The CDR3 nucleotides are TGTGCCAGCAGCTTATACCTAGCGGGAGGGGAGGACATTCAGTACTTC. It specifies CASSLYLAGGEDIQYF.

This clonotype was seen a few times. The chain joins TRBV11-2 to TRBJ2-1, with D perhaps matching TRBD1 (6 bases). CDR1 and CDR2 (germline): SGHAT, FQNNGV. Trimming shortened V by 0 bases and J by 3 bases, and 12 bases separated the two germline ends. The CDR3 has 16 residues. Here the CDR3 DNA reads TGTGCCAGCAGCTTAGATCCGGGCAGGGGCTACAATGAGCAGTTCTTC. Its translation: CASSLDPGRGYNEQFF. Full variable domain (rest looked up from reference TRBV11-2 and TRBJ2-1): EAGVAQSPRYKIIEKRQSVAFWCNPISGHATLYWYQQILGQGPKLLIQFQNNGVVDDSQLPKDRFSAERLKGVDSTLKIQPAKLEDSAVYLCASSLDPGRGYNEQFFGPGTRLTVL.

V and J are TRBV9 and TRBJ1-4; D is ambiguous. The V gene lost 2 bases and the J gene lost 4 bases, with 9 bases spanning the gap. This CDR3 spans 14 amino acids. CDR1 SGDLS and CDR2 YYNGEE come from the germline V gene. This CDR3 is CASSVDQDNEKLFF. The CDR3 DNA follows: TGTGCCAGCAGCGTGGATCAAGATAATGAAAAACTGTTTTTT.

This clonotype occurred many times. The J gene is TRBJ2-5, the V gene TRBV9, with TRBD2 matching over 7 bases. In germline, CDR1 is SGDLS, CDR2 YYNGEE. This CDR3 is 15 amino acids long. The V gene end was trimmed by 4 bases and the J gene end by 1 base; junction bases not matched to a gene: 7. In nucleotides, the CDR3 is TGTGCCAGCAGCAGGAGCGGGGCGGTCCAAGAGACCCAGTACTTC. Translation: CASSRSGAVQETQYF.

V usage is TRBV27 and J usage is TRBJ2-7; 7 nucleotides line up with TRBD2. The V and J ends lost 0 bases and 3 bases, in that order; junction bases with no gene match: 5. The length of the CDR3 is 15 residues. The germline CDR1 and CDR2 sequences are MNHEY and SMNVEV (reference sequence). CDR3 nucleotide sequence: TGTGCCAGCAGTTTATCAGGACTAGTAAACTACGAGCAGTACTTC. It is translated as CASSLSGLVNYEQYF.

This clonotype was seen more than once but under ten times. The chain combines TRBV11-2 with TRBJ2-7, with 7 bases aligning to TRBD2. The CDR3 covers 15 residues. Germline loops: CDR1 SGHAT, CDR2 FQNNGV. V dropped 8 bases and J dropped 5; count of bases not matched to a gene: 15. The CDR3 loop is CASDPGGVFPHEQYF. For the CDR3, the DNA is TGTGCCAGCGACCCTGGGGGGGTTTTTCCCCACGAGCAGTACTTC.

The CDR3 DNA reads TGTGCCAGCAGCTTAGGTAGGGTGGGGGGGAGACCCTCCTACGAGCAGTACTTC. Residues: CASSLGRVGGRPSYEQYF. V and J are TRBV7-8 and TRBJ2-7; 7 bases map to TRBD2. Per germline, CDR1 SGHVS and CDR2 FQNEAQ. The V gene end was trimmed by 1 base and the J gene end by 0 bases; junction bases not matched to a gene: 12. This CDR3 region has 18 residues.

This clonotype occurred many times. This chain links TRBV30 with TRBJ1-3; 10 nucleotides agree with TRBD1. The CDR3 totals 16 residues. V dropped 2 bases and J dropped 8; count of bases not matched to a gene: 12. Germline V gene data show CDR1 as GTSNPN and CDR2 as SVGIG (reference sequence). The CDR3: CAWSLWTGGVADTIYF. DNA for the CDR3: TGTGCCTGGAGTCTATGGACAGGGGGAGTCGCGGACACCATATATTTT.

This clonotype was recorded many times. The rearrangement links TRBV6-5 to TRBJ1-1; D call uncertain. Germline CDR1 and CDR2: MNHEY and SVGAGI. This CDR3 spans 12 amino acids. Trimming took off 5 bases at V and 6 bases at J, with 10 bases between the two ends. CDR3 sequence (DNA): TGTGCCAGCAGTCACCCCGGGCCTGAAGCTTTCTTT. Translated: CASSHPGPEAFF.

This clonotype was detected a few times. The chain uses TRBV6-2 or TRBV6-3 and TRBJ2-5; D is unclear. CDR1 MNHEY and CDR2 SVGEGT come from the germline V gene. This CDR3 spans 14 amino acids. Trimming took 0 bases from V and 4 from J, leaving 9 bases between them. In nucleotides, the CDR3 is TGTGCCAGCAGTTACTCTTCCGTAGGAGAGACCCAGTACTTC. It encodes CASSYSSVGETQYF.

This clonotype appeared a few times. V gene TRBV7-6 combines with J gene TRBJ2-5, with 7 bases identical to TRBD1. V shed 4 bases and J 0 bases; nucleotides not matched to a gene: 8. Germline-derived CDR1 and CDR2 are SGHVS and FNYEAQ. The CDR3 totals 16 residues. This chain's CDR3 is CASSSAGTAYQETQYF. The CDR3 DNA reads as TGTGCCAGCAGCTCGGCCGGGACAGCTTACCAAGAGACCCAGTACTTC.

The chain recombines TRBV24-1 with TRBJ2-2; tentative D call: TRBD1 (6 bases). Looked up from germline, CDR1 is KGHDR and CDR2 is SFDVKD. V was cut by 5 bases and J by 6 bases, with 6 bases left in between. The CDR3 sequence is 12 residues long. In DNA form, the CDR3 reads TGTGCCACCAGTGCAGGGGCCGGGGAGCTGTTTTTT. Its protein is CATSAGAGELFF.

This clonotype showed up many times. The rearrangement joins TRBV18 to TRBJ2-1; D is unclear. CDR3 size: 17 residues. Looked up from germline, CDR1 is KGHSH and CDR2 is LQKENI. The germline V and J ends were trimmed by 3 bases and 5 bases, with 20 bases remaining between them. CDR3 DNA: TGTGCCAGCTCACCTGGTGCATCGGGCCGAGACGACAATGAGCAGTTCTTC. Encoded protein: CASSPGASGRDDNEQFF. Full variable domain (rest looked up from reference TRBV18 and TRBJ2-1): NAGVMQNPRHLVRRRGQEARLRCSPMKGHSHVYWYRQLPEEGLKFMVYLQKENIIDESGMPKERFSAEFPKEGPSILRIQQVVRGDSAAYFCASSPGASGRDDNEQFFGPGTRLTVL.

A few counts support this clonotype. CDR3 in DNA: TGTGCCAGCAGTTACGACTCGGGACAGCCTAACTATGGCTACACCTTC. Protein: CASSYDSGQPNYGYTF. The V and J genes are TRBV6-2 or TRBV6-3 and TRBJ1-2, with TRBD1 identical over 7 bases. After removal of 2 bases from V and 0 bases from J, the junction contained 6 bases not matched to a gene. The CDR3 has 16 amino acids. Germline V CDR1 and CDR2: MNHEY, SVGEGT.

The genes are TRBV1 and TRBJ2-7. TRBV1 counts as a pseudogene. The CDR3 covers 11 residues. DNA for the CDR3: TGCACCAGCAGCCCCTTCCTCGAACAGTACTTC. It encodes CTSSPFLEQYF.

The chain joins TRBV2 to TRBJ2-1; 11 nucleotides align to TRBD2. CDR1 is SNHLY and CDR2 is FYNNEI in the germline V gene. There are 15 residues in the CDR3. V was clipped by 6 bases and J by 4 bases; unmatched bases: 5. The CDR3 protein is CASSLRTSGYNEQFF. The DNA of the CDR3 is TGTGCCAGCAGCCTACGGACTAGCGGGTACAATGAGCAGTTCTTC.

The chain uses TRBV6-6 and TRBJ1-1; the D gene is possibly TRBD1 (6 bases). The CDR3 is 13 amino acids. Looked up from germline, CDR1 is MNHNY and CDR2 is SVGAGI (reference sequence). The V gene lost 0 bases and the J gene lost 8 bases, with 10 bases spanning the gap. The CDR3 region is CASSYSTGSEAFF. CDR3 coding DNA: TGTGCCAGCAGTTACTCGACAGGTTCAGAAGCTTTCTTT.

At least ten counts were recorded for this clonotype. V usage is TRBV5-6 and J usage is TRBJ2-1, with unresolved D. The ends were cut back, 7 bases at V and 9 bases at J, with 17 bases in the middle. Germline V gene data show CDR1 as SGHDT and CDR2 as YYEEEE. The CDR3 is made up of 13 amino acids. The CDR3 DNA sequence: TGTGCCAGCGGCCCCCACGGTCTCAGTGAGCAGTTCTTC. Its protein product is CASGPHGLSEQFF. The full variable domain, in which reference TRBV5-6 and TRBJ2-1 provide the parts outside the CDR3, is DAGVTQSPTHLIKTRGQQVTLRCSPKSGHDTVSWYQQALGQGPQFIFQYYEEEERQRGNFPDRFSGHQFPNYSSELNVNALLLGDSALYLCASGPHGLSEQFFGPGTRLTVL.

This clonotype was seen ten or more times. V gene TRBV21-1 combines with J gene TRBJ1-4; the D call in the table, TRBD1, was not verified against the DNA. TRBV21-1 is a pseudogene. CDR3 size: 16 residues. The CDR3 is CASSASGHPSDEKLFF. CDR3 DNA: TGTGCCAGCAGCGCATCGGGACACCCCAGTGATGAAAAACTGTTTTTT.

The chain couples TRBV5-1 to TRBJ1-2; D is unclear. Trimming pared 0 bases from V and 4 bases from J, leaving 7 bases between. The CDR3 has 13 residues. Germline V gene lookup returns CDR1 SGHRS and CDR2 YFSETQ. The CDR3 sequence: CASSLEPIYGYTF. The CDR3 DNA reads as TGCGCCAGCAGCTTGGAGCCGATCTATGGCTACACCTTC.

This clonotype was seen only a few times. The chain employs TRBV7-2 and TRBJ2-1; 9 nucleotides align to TRBD2. Germline trimming cut 4 bases from V and 7 bases from J; bases unmatched to any gene: 11. The CDR3 runs to 16 residues. CDR1 SGHTA and CDR2 FQGNSA come from the germline V gene. This chain's CDR3 is CASSYDSGAGGNEQFF. The CDR3 coding sequence is TGTGCCAGCAGCTACGATAGCGGAGCGGGGGGAAATGAGCAGTTCTTC.